This is a list of T cell receptor beta chains from one sample in a study of T cell responses to AZD1222 COVID-19 vaccine. The table came from immunoSEQ multiplex PCR; TCRdb's copy has only in-frame clones and leaves some out. The table records roughly 70,000 clones, around nine tenths of them present only once. Sequenced here: peripheral blood, sampled 28 days after the second dose of the MenACWY control vaccine. The receptors originated from an adult who received the MenACWY meningococcal vaccine as a control. Both conserved end residues are part of each CDR3. A D gene is named only where the DNA matches it firmly. Rows may omit the clone size; those that give it use once, few, many or a size class.

abundance	d_gene	v_gene	j_gene	CDR3nt	CDR3aa
-	-	TRBV6-4	TRBJ2-7	TGTGCCAGCAGTGTTGAACAGGGTGCCTACGAGCAGTACTTC	CASSVEQGAYEQYF
-	-	TRBV28	TRBJ2-7	TGTGCCAGCAGTCCCGGACAGCGAGCCTACGAGCAGTACTTC	CASSPGQRAYEQYF
once	-	TRBV18	TRBJ1-3	TGTGCCAGCTCACCGACACAGGGTGGCGGAAACACCATATATTTT	CASSPTQGGGNTIYF
-	-	TRBV7-3	TRBJ2-6	TGTGCCAGCAGCTCCGGGACGCCAAATTCTGGGGCCAACGTCCTGACTTTC	CASSSGTPNSGANVLTF
-	-	TRBV6-5	TRBJ2-5	TGTGCCAGCAGTTACAGGGACCCGACGGAGACCCAGTACTTC	CASSYRDPTETQYF
-	TRBD1	TRBV6-2/TRBV6-3	TRBJ1-2	TGTGCCAGCAGTCGCTCTGGACAGGACCGCTACACCTTC	CASSRSGQDRYTF
-	-	TRBV28	TRBJ1-1	TGTGCCAGCAGTTTTTCGATGGGAGGCTTTGGGTCGGCTTTCTTT	CASSFSMGGFGSAFF
-	-	TRBV27	TRBJ1-4	TGTGCCAGCAGCTCCCTGCGGAGTAATGAAAAACTGTTTTTT	CASSSLRSNEKLFF
-	TRBD2	TRBV7-2	TRBJ2-3	TGTGCCAGCAGCCTAGGGGCTAGCGGAGGCACAGATACGCAGTATTTT	CASSLGASGGTDTQYF
few	-	TRBV19	TRBJ1-2	TGTGCCAGTAGTAGGGAGCTACTATTGGTCGGCTACACCTTC	CASSRELLLVGYTF
few	TRBD1	TRBV10-3	TRBJ1-6	TGTGCCATCAGTGGGGGAGGGGGCAGTCCCAATTCACCCCTCCACTTT	CAISGGGGSPNSPLHF
-	-	TRBV5-1	TRBJ2-7	TGCGCCAGCAGCCACGGGAATTCAGGACTTTCCTACGAGCAGTACTTC	CASSHGNSGLSYEQYF